This T cell receptor beta chain was identified in a study of blood T cell repertoires in COVID-19. Background on the study: Researchers got acute and convalescent COVID-19 samples from the United States, Italy and Spain.

Cohort placement rested on clinical history that participants reported themselves. All recovered Cohort 3 donors got two negative PCRs, got clearance, or saw symptom resolution. TCRdb's table, derived via immunoSEQ multiplex PCR, lists solely in-frame clones and lacks some. Of about 300,000 clones listed, approximately 84% are singletons. The TCR sequence derives from a man aged 30 to 45 who had recovered from COVID-19. Sequenced input: PBMCs or T cells enriched from blood (not recorded which).

The CDR3 protein is CASSFSGGGSGANVLTF. In DNA form, the CDR3 reads TGTGCCAGCAGCTTTTCGGGGGGTGGCTCTGGGGCCAACGTCCTGACTTTC. J is TRBJ2-6 and V is TRBV5-5, with 7 bases matching TRBD2. The CDR3 covers 17 residues. The junction had 5 bases not matched to a gene; V was cut back by 2 bases and J by 0 bases. CDR1 and CDR2 from the germline V gene are SGHKS and YYEKEE (reference sequence).